The 24 T cell receptor beta chains presented below share a single source sample, sequenced in a study of shared clonotypes between healthy human individuals. Some clones are missing from TCRdb's copy, which holds only in-frame ones; the method was immunoSEQ multiplex PCR. The sample lists some 2.3 million clones, 80% to 95% seen once, with 0.39% in the top ten. Sequenced material: naive CD4+ T cells from PBMCs. Regarding subset: CD45RA+ positively selected. The receptors stem from a man between 18 and 29 years old in good health. Some clones in this sample may be carry-over from other donors' samples.

The chain couples TRBV15 to TRBJ2-1; 9 positions agree with TRBD1. Germline trimming cut 0 bases from V and 8 bases from J; bases unmatched to any gene: 5. The CDR3 is made up of 15 amino acids. The germline gives CDR1 LNHNV, CDR2 YYDKDF (reference sequence). CDR3 amino acids: CATSRDGTGFYEQFF. The DNA for the CDR3 is TGTGCCACCAGCAGAGATGGGACAGGGTTTTATGAGCAGTTCTTC.

This chain joins TRBV10-3 and TRBJ2-2; D ambiguous. Trimming took off 6 bases at V and 7 bases at J, with 12 bases between the two ends. In germline, CDR1 is ENHRY, CDR2 SYGVKD. The CDR3 spans 13 residues. CDR3 sequence reads: CAIRDVLDGELFF. CDR3 DNA: TGTGCCATCAGGGACGTCCTTGACGGGGAGCTGTTTTTT.

The V and J genes are TRBV28 and TRBJ2-6; weak D call: TRBD2 (5 bases). The CDR3 contains 16 residues. CDR1 and CDR2 from the germline V gene are MDHEN and SYDVKM. The V end lost 5 bases, the J end lost 2 bases, and 13 bases lay between the germline ends. CDR3 amino acids: CASSLNRGAGANVLTF. In DNA form, the CDR3 reads TGTGCCAGCAGTCTCAATCGGGGTGCTGGGGCCAACGTCCTGACTTTC.

Points on this clone: Other DNA sequences from this sample encode an identical CDR3 as well. The genes are TRBV7-9 and TRBJ1-2; possibly TRBD1 for D (5 bases). Trimming stripped 0 bases from V and 3 bases from J, with 8 bases between. This CDR3 comprises 14 residues. Germline V gives CDR1 SEHNR, CDR2 FQNEAQ (reference sequence). DNA for the CDR3: TGTGCCAGCAGCTTAGCGGGGGTGGACTATGGCTACACCTTC. It is translated as CASSLAGVDYGYTF.

Points on this clone: Within the sample, other DNA sequences also encode this same CDR3. V is TRBV7-2 and J is TRBJ1-2, with D perhaps matching TRBD1 (5 bases). Germline CDR1 reads SGHTA; CDR2 reads FQGNSA. CDR3 size: 14 residues. Trimming stripped 2 bases from V and 2 bases from J, with 9 bases between. In DNA form, the CDR3 reads TGTGCCAGCAGCTTACGAGGGGTGAACTATGGCTACACCTTC. This gives the protein CASSLRGVNYGYTF.

The chain recombines TRBV5-1 with TRBJ2-7; perhaps TRBD1 as D (6 bases). The V gene lost 2 bases and the J gene lost 0 bases, with 15 bases spanning the gap. Germline V gene lookup returns CDR1 SGHRS and CDR2 YFSETQ. This CDR3 spans 16 amino acids. The CDR3 region has the DNA TGCGCCAGCAGCTTTCAGTTAGACAGGAGCTCCTACGAGCAGTACTTC. Protein product: CASSFQLDRSSYEQYF. The full variable domain, rest sourced from reference TRBV5-1 and TRBJ2-7, is KAGVTQTPRYLIKTRGQQVTLSCSPISGHRSVSWYQQTPGQGLQFLFEYFSETQRNKGNFPGRFSGRQFSNSRSEMNVSTLELGDSALYLCASSFQLDRSSYEQYFGPGTRLTVT.

The CDR3 nucleotides are TGTGCCAGCAGCCAATCGGGTCGGAATGAGCAGTTCTTC. Translation gives CASSQSGRNEQFF. The V and J genes are TRBV7-2 and TRBJ2-1, with D unclear. This CDR3 is 13 amino acids long. The ends were cut back, 5 bases at V and 7 bases at J, with 12 bases in the middle. Germline V CDR1 and CDR2: SGHTA, FQGNSA.

Written as DNA, the CDR3 is TGTGCCAGCAGCAGGACAGCTGGGGAGACCCAGTACTTC. The encoded protein is CASSRTAGETQYF. The chain recombines TRBV5-4 with TRBJ2-5, with a tentative D call TRBD1 (6 bases). Trimming removed 4 bases from V and 5 bases from J, with 12 bases in between. There are 13 residues in the CDR3. In germline, CDR1 is SGHNT, CDR2 YYREEE (reference sequence).

The rearrangement links TRBV5-4 to TRBJ2-1, with 7 positions matching TRBD2. The V gene end was trimmed by 0 bases and the J gene end by 0 bases; junction bases not matched to a gene: 6. This CDR3 region has 17 residues. Germline V gene sequence: CDR1 SGHNT, CDR2 YYREEE (reference sequence). CDR3 amino acids: CASSLGLAVSSYNEQFF. The DNA of the CDR3 is TGTGCCAGCAGCTTGGGGCTAGCGGTGAGCTCCTACAATGAGCAGTTCTTC.

The rearrangement links TRBV20-1 to TRBJ1-1; maybe TRBD1 (6 bases). Looked up from germline, CDR1 is DFQATT and CDR2 is SNEGSKA (reference sequence). CDR3 length: 11 residues. With 5 bases removed from V and 5 bases from J, the gap between germline ends came to 9 bases. The CDR3 spells CSAVDRTEAFF. CDR3 nucleotide sequence: TGCAGTGCTGTTGACAGGACTGAAGCTTTCTTT.

The chain has TRBV14 and TRBJ2-5; no reliable D call. Trimming pared 3 bases from V and 7 bases from J, leaving 9 bases between. The CDR3 spans 12 residues. The V gene's germline CDR1 is SGHDN and CDR2 FVKESK. The CDR3 nucleotides read TGTGCCAGCAGCCAGAGCCCCGGGACCCAGTACTTC. It codes for CASSQSPGTQYF.

The chain links TRBV28 to TRBJ2-7, with 9 bases fitting TRBD1. V lost 8 bases, J lost 6 bases, and 11 bases stayed unmatched. CDR3 length: 14 amino acids. Germline lookup yields CDR1 MDHEN and CDR2 SYDVKM. The CDR3 region is CASGGTGRSGEQYF. The DNA of the CDR3 is TGTGCCAGCGGGGGGACAGGGAGGTCGGGCGAGCAGTACTTC.

The chain has TRBV9 and TRBJ2-1, with 8 bases identical to TRBD2. The V gene end was trimmed by 3 bases and the J gene end by 2 bases; junction bases not matched to a gene: 7. There are 16 residues in the CDR3. Germline loops: CDR1 SGDLS, CDR2 YYNGEE. The CDR3 DNA reads TGTGCCAGCAGCGCACGGACTAGCTTCCCCTACAATGAGCAGTTCTTC. Protein sequence: CASSARTSFPYNEQFF.

The CDR3 DNA sequence: TGCGCCAGCAGCCCCGGTAAGGCAGGGACAGATACGCAGTATTTT. Translated: CASSPGKAGTDTQYF. The V call is TRBV5-1, the J call TRBJ2-3; D is possibly TRBD1 (5 bases). The CDR3 is made up of 15 amino acids. V lost 4 bases to trimming and J lost 3 bases, with 15 bases between them. The germline gives CDR1 SGHRS, CDR2 YFSETQ.

The table lists this clone with a count of one. The genes are TRBV7-9 and TRBJ2-5, with 7 bases aligning to TRBD2. The CDR3 is made up of 17 amino acids. The junction had 8 bases not matched to a gene; V was cut back by 0 bases and J by 1 base. In germline, CDR1 is SEHNR, CDR2 FQNEAQ (reference sequence). In DNA form, the CDR3 reads TGTGCCAGCAGCTTAGCTCAGACTAGCCGCCCCCAAGAGACCCAGTACTTC. This sequence encodes CASSLAQTSRPQETQYF.

The genes are TRBV5-1 and TRBJ1-2; no clear D gene. CDR1 and CDR2 from the germline V gene are SGHRS and YFSETQ. The CDR3 is 15 amino acids. Trimming removed 0 bases from V and 2 bases from J, with 11 bases in between. The CDR3 loop is CASSLALGQNYGYTF. CDR3 DNA: TGCGCCAGCAGCTTGGCGCTTGGGCAGAACTATGGCTACACCTTC.

The chain recombines TRBV28 with TRBJ1-5, with D uncertain. Germline assignment: CDR1 MDHEN and CDR2 SYDVKM. V was shortened by 5 bases and J by 5 bases, with 4 bases between the two germline ends. The CDR3 is made up of 11 amino acids. The CDR3 DNA sequence: TGTGCCAGCAGTACTGATCAGCCCCAGCATTTT. This gives the protein CASSTDQPQHF.

The V gene is TRBV4-1, the J gene TRBJ2-1; D gene unclear. The CDR3 is made up of 17 amino acids. Trimming left V 0 bases short and J 1 base short, with 13 bases between. Germline loops: CDR1 MGHRA, CDR2 YSYEKL. The CDR3 here is CASSQDVGRFSYNEQFF. The CDR3 nucleotides read TGCGCCAGCAGCCAAGACGTAGGGCGTTTTTCCTACAATGAGCAGTTCTTC.

This chain connects TRBV29-1 to TRBJ2-3, with 7 bases that match TRBD2. J was trimmed by 2 bases and V by 8 bases; bases with no gene match: 13. Per the germline V gene, CDR1 is SQVTM and CDR2 is ANQGSEA. The CDR3 covers 15 residues. CDR3 in amino acids: CSLNGGSGSTDTQYF. DNA of the CDR3: TGCAGCTTAAATGGGGGTAGCGGGTCCACAGATACGCAGTATTTT.

V and J are TRBV30 and TRBJ1-2; the D gene is possibly TRBD1 (6 bases). Per the germline V gene, CDR1 is GTSNPN and CDR2 is SVGIG (reference sequence). This CDR3 has 12 amino acids. Trimming took off 8 bases at V and 5 bases at J, with 15 bases between the two ends. This CDR3 reads CARNTGKYGYTF. CDR3 nucleotides: TGTGCCCGAAACACAGGGAAATATGGCTACACCTTC. Combining the CDR3 with reference TRBV30 and TRBJ1-2 gives the whole variable domain SQTIHQWPATLVQPVGSPLSLECTVEGTSNPNLYWYRQAAGRGLQLLFYSVGIGQISSEVPQNLSASRPQDRQFILSSKKLLLSDSGFYLCARNTGKYGYTFGSGTRLTVV.

The rearrangement uses TRBV2 and TRBJ1-1; D unclear. Germline CDR1 and CDR2: SNHLY and FYNNEI. There are 13 residues in the CDR3. V lost 7 bases and J 5 bases, leaving 14 bases between the germline ends. DNA for the CDR3: TGTGCCAGCACTGTAGGGCTATCGACTGAAGCTTTCTTT. This sequence encodes CASTVGLSTEAFF.

V gene TRBV7-3 combines with J gene TRBJ2-1, with TRBD1 identical over 9 bases. The CDR3 runs to 14 residues. In germline, CDR1 is SGHTA, CDR2 FQGTGA. V dropped 5 bases and J dropped 6; count of bases not matched to a gene: 5. In DNA form, the CDR3 reads TGTGCCAGCAGCCGGGACAGGGACTCCAATGAGCAGTTCTTC. Encoded protein: CASSRDRDSNEQFF.

J is TRBJ2-1 and V is TRBV4-1; 10 bases agree with TRBD1. V dropped 5 bases and J dropped 9; count of bases not matched to a gene: 13. This CDR3 is built from 16 residues. Germline CDR1 reads MGHRA; CDR2 reads YSYEKL. The CDR3 nucleotides are TGCGCCAGCAGCTCGTCCCGACAGGGGGCAGGGGGTGAGCAGTTCTTC. Its translation: CASSSSRQGAGGEQFF.

This chain joins TRBV5-1 and TRBJ2-3; 9 nucleotides agree with TRBD2. V shed 5 bases, J shed 7 bases, and the junction held 8 bases outside the gene matches. Germline V lookup: CDR1 SGHRS, CDR2 YFSETQ. This CDR3 spans 14 amino acids. The CDR3 here is CASRRGLAEYTQYF. CDR3 nucleotide sequence: TGCGCCAGCAGGAGGGGACTAGCAGAGTATACGCAGTATTTT.